This TCR beta chain is from a study of tumor-infiltrating lymphocytes in primary liver carcinoma. Study summary: Male and female patients aged 30 to 69 years made up the cohort. Study findings and constraints: The study found a significantly higher top-250-clone fraction in tumors than in blood (p = 0.039).

On this clonotype itself: Its specificity is unknown. Relative to the germline gene, one junction end is altered; a read error may explain this.

TCR beta cDNA was made from roughly 500 ng total RNA with a constant-region primer. Employing slightly modified ARM-PCR, three nested multiplex PCR rounds were run, and these gave rise to the TCR beta libraries. The first two PCR rounds used TRBV1-TRBV30 primers with a Cbeta primer, around 10 cycles each. Using its own MiXCR run on the multiplex PCR reads, TCRdb lists one record per CDR3 protein. This table holds some 21,000 distinct CDR3 sequences, nearly 80% found once. Co-extraction yielded RNA and DNA from around 20-30 mg of unsorted bulk tissue. Chronic HBV infection was present, with no prior treatment. The CDR3 has 14 amino acids. Germline CDR1 is SGHAT and CDR2 is FQNNGV.

The material sequenced was liver tumor tissue from sampling region 1. Subset denoted: tumor region T1, superior pole. The genes are TRBV11-2 and TRBJ1-6; D may be TRBD1 (5 bases). The sequence was obtained from a woman aged 25-40 years with primary liver carcinoma and hepatitis B virus infection. CDR3 residues: CASGKGTGDSSLHF. The CDR3 DNA is TGCGCCAGCGGGAAAGGGACGGGGGATTCATCCCTCCACTTT.